This T cell receptor beta chain was sequenced during a study of blood T cell repertoires in COVID-19 (dated by TCRdb to about 2020). With regard to the full study: Samples from collaborators originated in the United States, Italy and Spain and spanned both the acute and convalescent phases of COVID-19. A freely available public database, intended as a resource for researchers studying the immune response to SARS-CoV-2, is where the repertoires were released. The dataset comprised deeply sampled blood TCRbeta repertoires from subjects exposed to, actively infected with, or recovered from COVID-19. The prospective study material was composed of cDNA or gDNA derived from T cells, B-cell-depleted T cells, or PBMCs. Where available, HLA class I and class II types were taken from metadata supplied by the sample provider and were not determined by assay-based typing. The samples were drawn from two sources: the first 160 participants of the ongoing ImmuneRACE study, and over 1,000 subjects contributed by 6 global collaborators. Nearly every sample came with metadata listing a de-identified subject ID, COVID-19 status, age in years and sex.

Collaborating institutions collected whole blood in K2EDTA tubes following their own protocols. For TCRbeta analysis, collaborators shipped samples in one of three forms: frozen whole blood, isolated PBMCs, or DNA extracted from either of those sample types. Beyond this particular receptor, the publication reports: The quantity of clinical and demographic metadata differed by source and by participant and was supplied without curation.

Taken from cysteine to phenylalanine, the CDR3 has 16 residues. The kept DNA is CDR3 alone, 48 bases in frame from the first base. Looking up the germline V gene (reference sequence) yields CDR1 LNHDA and CDR2 SQIVND. V is pared back by 0 bases and J by 1 base, with 10 bases lying between the germline termini. In regard to this clone: Its binding antigen is unknown. One base away there is no much larger clone; base qualities are not given.

The immunoSEQ Assay, a bias-controlled multiplex PCR, was used to amplify TCRbeta CDR3 regions from genomic DNA. In the authors' own workflow: Nucleated cell counts per sample were estimated from amplification of reference gene primers within the assay. To quantify the absolute abundance of each unique TCRbeta CDR3 rearrangement, sequence reads were collapsed and filtered. For each sample, productive Simpson clonality was calculated by taking the square root of Simpson's diversity index across productive rearrangements. TCRdb obtained this table from immuneACCESS and retained in-frame rearrangements with V and J assigned. These tables miss some clones; where compared with another copy, unresolved V genes account for less than half of the shortfall, and the remainder is unexplained. The V and J calls and the clone size are those of that table, but D and trimming were determined from the DNA. The sample contains around 200,000 clones, roughly 80% of them found a single time. The ten biggest clones cover 8% to 13% of the sample.

This TCR came from a woman aged 80 or older with acute or convalescent COVID-19. Rearrangement joined TRBV19 to TRBJ1-5, with a tentative D gene TRBD1 over 6 matching bases. The sequenced material came from peripheral blood. The CDR3 has the sequence CASSIEGQGSNQPQHF. The nucleotides are TGTGCCAGTAGTATAGAAGGGCAGGGGAGCAATCAGCCCCAGCATTTT. The CDR3 plus the reference TRBV19 and TRBJ1-5 genes for the other parts give the full variable domain: DGGITQSPKYLFRKEGQNVTLSCEQNLNHDAMYWYRQDPGQGLRLIYYSQIVNDFQKGDIAEGYSVSREKKESFPLTVTSAQKNPTAFYLCASSIEGQGSNQPQHFGDGTRLSIL.